This TCR beta chain was obtained from a study of metastatic and nonmetastatic thyroid tumors. Study-level findings and limits: Compared with benign nodules, malignant thyroid tumors were reported to have significantly higher TCR beta diversity in both blood and tumor.

Among the patients, none had received any treatment before thyroid surgery. The ends were cut back, 3 bases at V and 4 bases at J, with 18 bases in the middle. Germline V CDR1 and CDR2: MNHEY, SMNVEV (reference sequence). The CDR3 spans 16 residues. With MiXCR, TCRdb reprocessed the PCR reads. Of roughly 4,900 clones listed, 20% to 25% are singletons. Worth noting for this clone: The target antigen is unknown.

The V and J genes are TRBV27 and TRBJ1-2; D uncertain. The material sequenced was adjacent normal tissue. This clonotype originated in a female donor with papillary thyroid cancer or a benign thyroid nodule (not recorded which). Some clones in this sample may be carry-over from other donors' samples. This CDR3 is CASSLGATGLPYGYTF. The CDR3 nucleotides read TGTGCCAGCAGTTTGGGTGCCACGGGCTTACCCTATGGCTACACCTTC.